The 29 T cell receptor beta chains listed next were all sequenced from one sample in a study of CD8 T cells in ankylosing spondylitis. MiXCR, applied by TCRdb to the 5' RACE reads, yields one record per CDR3 protein. Of approximately 100,000 distinct CDR3 sequences in the sample, about 8.3% were seen once. Sample: blood, either unsorted or a sorted T cell fraction (not recorded which). These receptor sequences come from a male donor with ankylosing spondylitis or in good health (not recorded which).

This clonotype was seen ten or more times. The V call is TRBV20-1, the J call TRBJ1-6; D perhaps matches TRBD1 (6 bases). The length of the CDR3 is 16 residues. Trimming cost V 0 bases and J 7 bases, with 16 bases left between them. Germline assignment: CDR1 DFQATT and CDR2 SNEGSKA (reference sequence). The CDR3 nucleotides are TGCAGTGCTAGAGATCTGGGGGGGCTTTGGAATTCACCCCTCCACTTT. It is translated as CSARDLGGLWNSPLHF.

This clonotype showed up many times. V usage is TRBV20-1 and J usage is TRBJ2-5; a possible D gene is TRBD2 (7 bases). Looked up from germline, CDR1 is DFQATT and CDR2 is SNEGSKA (reference sequence). V lost 0 bases to trimming and J lost 2 bases, with 13 bases between them. The CDR3 extends over 15 amino acids. As DNA, the CDR3 is TGCAGTGCTAGAGAGGGAGGGGACACACAAGAGACCCAGTACTTC. Amino acids: CSAREGGDTQETQYF.

This chain connects TRBV20-1 to TRBJ2-7; 10 bases map to TRBD2. The V and J ends lost 3 bases and 2 bases, in that order; junction bases with no gene match: 16. Looked up from germline, CDR1 is DFQATT and CDR2 is SNEGSKA (reference sequence). The CDR3 has 18 residues. The CDR3 nucleotides are TGCAGTGCTAGCGCAACTCTAGCGGGAGACACCTTCACCTACGAGCAGTACTTC. This sequence encodes CSASATLAGDTFTYEQYF.

This clonotype was seen many times. The V and J genes are TRBV12-5 and TRBJ2-3, with D tentatively TRBD1 (5 bases). This CDR3 is built from 17 residues. Trimming shortened V by 6 bases and J by 2 bases, and 21 bases separated the two germline ends. CDR1 is LGHNT and CDR2 is FRNRAP in the germline V gene. The CDR3 reads CASGFPPDTPVTDTQYF. CDR3 nucleotides: TGTGCTAGTGGATTCCCCCCGGACACTCCGGTCACAGATACGCAGTATTTT.

As for this clonotype: This may be a read error: a much more frequent sequence differs by one nucleotide. The chain recombines TRBV27 with TRBJ2-1; the D is unclear. The germline CDR1 and CDR2 sequences are MNHEY and SMNVEV (reference sequence). This CDR3 region has 13 residues. V lost 11 bases, J lost 7 bases, and 18 bases lay in between. The CDR3 loop is CAASVYHANEQFF. As DNA, the CDR3 is TGTGCCGCCTCAGTTTATCACGCGAATGAGCAGTTCTTC.

This clonotype was picked up a small number of times. The rearrangement joins TRBV6-1 to TRBJ1-4, with D perhaps TRBD1 (5 bases). Trimming stripped 6 bases from V and 7 bases from J, with 24 bases between. This CDR3 has 17 residues. CDR1 is MNHNS and CDR2 is SASEGT in the germline V gene. The CDR3 region has the DNA TGTGCCAGCAGACGGGGGACCGAACGGTGGGGGGGTGAAAAACTGTTTTTT. This codes for CASRRGTERWGGEKLFF.

The sample holds many counts of this clonotype. The chain recombines TRBV27 with TRBJ2-1, with D tentatively TRBD1 (6 bases). The CDR3 is 15 amino acids. Germline assignment: CDR1 MNHEY and CDR2 SMNVEV (reference sequence). V lost 6 bases and J 7 bases, leaving 19 bases between the germline ends. CDR3 protein: CASSRTGLPQNEQFF. CDR3 nucleotides: TGTGCCAGCAGCCGTACAGGGTTACCCCAGAATGAGCAGTTCTTC.

Ten or more counts support this clonotype. V is TRBV29-1 and J is TRBJ1-2; perhaps TRBD1 as D (6 bases). Germline loops: CDR1 SQVTM, CDR2 ANQGSEA. The CDR3 sequence is 13 residues long. V gave up 2 bases and J gave up 7 bases, with 14 bases separating them. The CDR3 region is CSVETTGYAGYTF. In DNA, the CDR3 is TGCAGCGTTGAAACTACAGGGTATGCTGGCTACACCTTC.

This clonotype was recorded at least ten times. The rearrangement links TRBV29-1 to TRBJ1-1, with D uncertain. Trimming removed 5 bases at V and 6 bases at J, with 10 bases between. Germline lookup yields CDR1 SQVTM and CDR2 ANQGSEA. CDR3 size: 11 residues. The CDR3 sequence: CSVHSGAEAFF. For the CDR3, the DNA is TGCAGCGTTCATAGCGGGGCTGAAGCTTTCTTT.

The gene calls are TRBV9 and TRBJ2-1; a weak D match, TRBD1 (6 bases). CDR1 is SGDLS and CDR2 is YYNGEE in the germline V gene. V shed 2 bases and J shed 0 bases, with 9 bases lying between them. CDR3 size: 15 residues. CDR3: CASSVRDISYNEQFF. DNA of the CDR3: TGTGCCAGCAGCGTCCGGGACATCTCCTACAATGAGCAGTTCTTC.

This clonotype showed up just a few times. The chain links TRBV7-9 to TRBJ2-5, with 8 bases matching TRBD2. V lost 6 bases and J lost 3; bases outside the gene matches: 12. The CDR3 length is 16 residues. Looked up from germline, CDR1 is SEHNR and CDR2 is FQNEAQ (reference sequence). The CDR3 nucleotides read TGTGCCAGCAGTCCTCAGTCACTAGCGGCCAAAGAGACCCAGTACTTC. It translates to CASSPQSLAAKETQYF.

This clonotype was seen repeatedly, ten times or more. The chain has TRBV20-1 and TRBJ1-3, with no clear D. From germline, CDR1 is DFQATT and CDR2 SNEGSKA (reference sequence). The CDR3 runs 15 residues. V was shortened by 0 bases and J by 0 bases, with 9 bases between the two germline ends. Written as DNA, the CDR3 is TGCAGTGCTAGAGATCGGAGGAGCTCTGGAAACACCATATATTTT. Translation: CSARDRRSSGNTIYF.

This clonotype was seen ten or more times. The V call is TRBV14, the J call TRBJ2-1; possibly TRBD1 for D (5 bases). V was pared by 1 base and J by 2 bases, with 18 bases between. The CDR3 runs to 18 residues. CDR1 and CDR2 (germline): SGHDN, FVKESK. The CDR3 spells CASSQVRRGAAAYNEQFF. In nucleotides, the CDR3 is TGTGCCAGCAGCCAAGTGCGGCGTGGGGCGGCAGCCTACAATGAGCAGTTCTTC.

This clonotype was recorded at least ten times. V and J are TRBV7-6 and TRBJ2-1; TRBD2 agrees at 13 bases. Per the germline V gene, CDR1 is SGHVS and CDR2 is FNYEAQ. V shed 5 bases and J 5 bases; nucleotides not matched to a gene: 12. The CDR3 consists of 18 residues. In DNA form, the CDR3 reads TGTGCCAGCAGCCCCGGACTAGCGGGAGTTCCCCCACACAATGAGCAGTTCTTC. It encodes CASSPGLAGVPPHNEQFF. The full variable domain, its missing parts supplied by reference TRBV7-6 and TRBJ2-1, is GAGVSQSPRYKVTKRGQDVALRCDPISGHVSLYWYRQALGQGPEFLTYFNYEAQQDKSGLPNDRFSAERPEGSISTLTIQRTEQRDSAMYRCASSPGLAGVPPHNEQFFGPGTRLTVL.

For the CDR3, the DNA is TGCAGTGCTAAGGGGGGGGTAGCTAATGAGCAGTTCTTC. This translates into CSAKGGVANEQFF. The chain is built from TRBV20-1 and TRBJ2-1; TRBD2 is a possible D gene (7 bases). The V and J ends lost 4 bases and 7 bases respectively, with 14 bases between them. Germline V gene lookup returns CDR1 DFQATT and CDR2 SNEGSKA (reference sequence). This CDR3 has 13 amino acids.

This clonotype was recorded many times. V usage is TRBV29-1 and J usage is TRBJ2-7; D may be TRBD1 (7 bases). The CDR3 contains 13 residues. Trimming removed 8 bases from V and 7 bases from J, with 21 bases in between. In germline, CDR1 is SQVTM, CDR2 ANQGSEA. The CDR3 DNA reads as TGCAGCATCAGGGGGGCGGCCTTTGGGGAGCAGTACTTC. Its translation is CSIRGAAFGEQYF.

This clonotype was counted ten times or more. This chain uses TRBV7-2 with TRBJ1-2; TRBD1 matches 10 bases. CDR3 size: 16 residues. V was clipped by 4 bases and J by 5 bases; unmatched bases: 10. Per germline, CDR1 SGHTA and CDR2 FQGNSA. In DNA, the CDR3 is TGTGCCAGCAGCTCCTCCGGGACAGGGGTCTCATATGGCTACACCTTC. This translates into CASSSSGTGVSYGYTF.

The table lists this clonotype with many counts. The rearrangement links TRBV2 to TRBJ2-7; no reliable D call. V lost 4 bases and J 3 bases, leaving 7 bases between the germline ends. The germline V gene has CDR1 SNHLY and CDR2 FYNNEI. This CDR3 contains 12 residues. CDR3 sequence (DNA): TGTGCCAGCAGTGGACTTAGCTACGAGCAGTACTTC. Its translation is CASSGLSYEQYF.

This clonotype has ten or more counts. The chain couples TRBV12-3 or TRBV12-4 to TRBJ1-2, with a possible D match to TRBD1 (6 bases). The ends were cut back, 8 bases at V and 7 bases at J, with 20 bases in the middle. The CDR3 length is 14 residues. This CDR3 reads CASGIPSGEAGYTF. CDR3 in DNA: TGTGCCAGCGGGATCCCCTCAGGGGAGGCTGGCTACACCTTC.

This clonotype was counted many times. The chain uses TRBV29-1 and TRBJ2-2; TRBD2 matches at 8 bases. Germline CDR1 reads SQVTM; CDR2 reads ANQGSEA. The CDR3 loop spans 13 amino acids. After removal of 7 bases from V and 0 bases from J, the junction contained 1 base not matched to a gene. The CDR3 coding sequence is TGCAGCGCGGGGGGGGCGAACACCGGGGAGCTGTTTTTT. Residues: CSAGGANTGELFF.

This clonotype was picked up many times. The chain carries TRBV20-1 and TRBJ1-6; no definite D call. The CDR3 is made up of 14 amino acids. The V gene lost 2 bases and the J gene lost 7 bases, with 12 bases spanning the gap. The germline CDR1 and CDR2 sequences are DFQATT and SNEGSKA (reference sequence). The CDR3 nucleotides are TGCAGTGCTAGAACGACTGTGGCAAATTCACCCCTCCACTTT. This sequence encodes CSARTTVANSPLHF.

This clonotype turned up a few times. The V gene is TRBV7-2, the J gene TRBJ2-1; 9 positions agree with TRBD2. CDR3 length equals 14 residues. Per germline, CDR1 SGHTA and CDR2 FQGNSA. J gave up 6 bases and V 3 bases, and 3 bases lay outside the gene matches. The chain's CDR3 is CASSFGTSSNEQFF. CDR3 bases: TGTGCCAGCAGCTTTGGGACTAGCAGCAATGAGCAGTTCTTC.

Comments on this clonotype: At one of its ends the junction is not consistent with the germline gene, which may arise from a read error. The V call is TRBV7-2, the J call TRBJ2-1; 9 bases are shared with TRBD1. From germline, CDR1 is SGHTA and CDR2 FQGNSA. CDR3 length: 12 amino acids. This CDR3 is CASSMRQGGVLF. CDR3 sequence (DNA): TGTGCCAGCAGCATGAGACAGGGGGGAGTTCTCTTC.

This clonotype was detected many times. The chain employs TRBV12-3 or TRBV12-4 and TRBJ1-2, with 8 bases matching TRBD1. Trimming cost V 5 bases and J 6 bases; bases outside gene matches: 11. The CDR3 extends over 15 amino acids. This CDR3 reads CASSTPTGTGDGYTF. CDR3 DNA: TGTGCCAGCAGTACCCCGACAGGGACAGGAGATGGCTACACCTTC.

A few counts support this clonotype. The chain carries TRBV7-9 and TRBJ1-1; D unresolved. This CDR3 has 15 residues. V lost 5 bases, J lost 0 bases, and 13 bases lay in between. Germline-derived CDR1 and CDR2 are SEHNR and FQNEAQ (reference sequence). CDR3 nucleotide sequence: TGTGCCAGCAGCACCCGGGGTGGGGTGAACACTGAAGCTTTCTTT. It translates to CASSTRGGVNTEAFF.

At least ten counts were recorded for this clonotype. The rearrangement joins TRBV21-1 to TRBJ2-7; no check of the table's D call, TRBD1, against the DNA was made. TRBV21-1 is reported as a pseudogene. The CDR3 contains 15 residues. CDR3 residues: CASSKVGGPSYEQYF. The CDR3, as DNA: TGTGCCAGCAGCAAAGTTGGGGGGCCCTCCTACGAGCAGTACTTC.

The chain is built from TRBV7-9 and TRBJ2-7; a weak D match, TRBD1 (6 bases). Looked up from germline, CDR1 is SEHNR and CDR2 is FQNEAQ (reference sequence). The CDR3 sequence is 14 residues long. Trimming stripped 5 bases from V and 7 bases from J, with 18 bases between. CDR3 amino acids: CASSRGVGGEEQYF. CDR3 bases: TGTGCCAGCAGCCGTGGTGTAGGGGGAGAGGAGCAGTACTTC.

This clonotype has only a few counts. A much larger clone is a single base away; this may be a read error. The chain carries TRBV20-1 and TRBJ1-2, with a weak D call TRBD1 (5 bases). From germline, CDR1 is DFQATT and CDR2 SNEGSKA (reference sequence). The CDR3 has 14 residues. The CDR3 spells CSTRAEIGVNGYTF. The CDR3 nucleotides are TGCAGTACTAGGGCCGAGATAGGGGTAAATGGCTACACCTTC.

This clonotype was detected ten times or more. One end of the junction is discordant with germline, which a read error may explain. The chain combines TRBV7-7 with TRBJ2-1; D may be TRBD2 (5 bases). Germline CDR1 reads SSHAT; CDR2 reads FNYEAQ (reference sequence). The length of the CDR3 is 13 residues. CDR3 nucleotides: TGTGCTAGCAGCTTAGGGAGAAACAATGAGCAGTTCTTC. Translating it yields CASSLGRNNEQFF.